These 4 T cell receptor beta chains came from one sample sequenced in a study of neurological immune-mediated disorders (dated by TCRdb to about 2019). Library preparation employed 5' RACE. The reads were generated on an Illumina HiSeq 2500. TCRdb ran its own pipeline on the public reads, namely fastp trimming at Q25 and MiXCR clone calling, and kept in-frame beta chains. CDR3 protein sequences are deduplicated, and each keeps its most common genes and DNA. The sample yields more than 70,000 distinct CDR3 sequences; around a tenth were counted once. In total, the top ten clones hold about 1.7% of the sample. The sample taken for sequencing was PBMCs. The receptors come from a man aged 35 to 55 in good health.

This clonotype showed up many times. This chain joins TRBV7-2 and TRBJ1-6; TRBD1 is a possible D gene (6 bases). Germline CDR1 SGHTA, CDR2 FQGNSA. The CDR3 extends over 14 amino acids. V was cut by 5 bases and J by 5 bases, with 10 bases left in between. The CDR3 loop is CASSRTVNNSPLHF. The CDR3 region has the DNA TGTGCCAGCAGCCGGACAGTCAATAATTCACCCCTCCACTTT. The full variable domain, in which reference TRBV7-2 and TRBJ1-6 provide the parts outside the CDR3, is GAGVSQSPSNKVTEKGKDVELRCDPISGHTALYWYRQSLGQGLEFLIYFQGNSAPDKSGLPSDRFSAERTGGSVSTLTIQRTQQEDSAVYLCASSRTVNNSPLHFGNGTRLTVT.

This clonotype showed up many times. DNA of the CDR3: TGTGCCAGCAGCCGGCGGGAGGCCCGCACAGATACGCAGTATTTT. Amino acids: CASSRREARTDTQYF. The chain carries TRBV3-1 and TRBJ2-3; 8 positions agree with TRBD2. Germline CDR1 and CDR2: LGHDT and YNNKEL (reference sequence). Trimming cost V 4 bases and J 1 base; bases outside gene matches: 4. CDR3 length: 15 residues.

This clonotype was seen repeatedly, ten times or more. The V and J genes are TRBV11-2 and TRBJ2-2; D unresolved. The CDR3 loop spans 14 amino acids. Germline CDR1 reads SGHAT; CDR2 reads FQNNGV. Trimming pared 8 bases from V and 0 bases from J, leaving 10 bases between. CDR3 sequence (DNA): TGTGCCAGCCGACCGGACGCGAACACCGGGGAGCTGTTTTTT. Amino acid sequence: CASRPDANTGELFF.

This clonotype has ten or more counts. The chain links TRBV5-1 to TRBJ2-1; D is uncertain. Trimming pared 0 bases from V and 8 bases from J, leaving 6 bases between. The CDR3 totals 12 residues. Germline values: CDR1 SGHRS, CDR2 YFSETQ. CDR3 sequence: CASSLVDDEQFF. The CDR3 nucleotides read TGCGCCAGCAGCTTGGTGGACGATGAGCAGTTCTTC.